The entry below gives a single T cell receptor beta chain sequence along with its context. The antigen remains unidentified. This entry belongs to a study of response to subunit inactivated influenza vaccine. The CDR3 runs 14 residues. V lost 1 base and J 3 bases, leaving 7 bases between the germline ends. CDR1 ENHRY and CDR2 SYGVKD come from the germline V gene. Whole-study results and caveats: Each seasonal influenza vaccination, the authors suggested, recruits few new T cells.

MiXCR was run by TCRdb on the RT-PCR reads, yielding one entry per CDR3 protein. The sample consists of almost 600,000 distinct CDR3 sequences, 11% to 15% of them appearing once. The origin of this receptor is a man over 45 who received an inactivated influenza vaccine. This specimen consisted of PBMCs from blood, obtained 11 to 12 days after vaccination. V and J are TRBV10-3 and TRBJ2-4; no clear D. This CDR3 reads CAISEYDGKNIQYF. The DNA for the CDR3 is TGTGCCATCAGTGAGTACGACGGCAAAAACATTCAGTACTTC.